The clone carrying this T cell receptor (beta chain) has a single count. Cells designated naive CD8 were CD45RO-negative and were positively selected for CCR7, with terminally differentiated effector memory CD45RA+ cells excluded. This sample stems from a study of shared clonotypes between healthy human individuals. CDR3 size: 15 residues. Trimming shortened V by 1 base and J by 1 base, and 11 bases separated the two germline ends. Per the germline V gene, CDR1 is SGHTS and CDR2 is YDEGEE. The repertoire was sequenced with immunoSEQ multiplex PCR; TCRdb's copy has only in-frame clones and lacks some. Of about 580,000 clones in the sample, 98% were seen once.

The rearrangement links TRBV5-8 to TRBJ1-1; possibly TRBD1 for D (5 bases). The sequence was obtained from a man aged 25 to 45 in good health. Sequencing input: naive CD8+ T cells sorted from blood. The CDR3 here is CASSLSVGANTEAFF. CDR3 bases: TGTGCCAGCAGCTTGTCCGTAGGGGCGAACACTGAAGCTTTCTTT.